Listed below are T cell receptor beta chains from one sample, sequenced in a study of CD8 T cells in Susac syndrome. TCRdb ran MiXCR on the immunoSEQ multiplex PCR reads and lists one entry per CDR3 protein. The repertoire includes around 180,000 distinct CDR3 sequences, around 95% of them detected once, and around 0.16% sits in the top ten. Sample: CD8+ T cells from PBMCs. The receptor set was obtained from a human donor with multiple sclerosis. The CDR3 runs from the conserved cysteine through the conserved F or W. A D gene is named only where the DNA matches it firmly. Rows give clone size only sometimes, using once, few, many, or a class for an expanded clone.

abundance: .
d_gene: .
v_gene: TRBV27
j_gene: TRBJ2-3
CDR3nt: TGTGCCAGCAGTTGGTTCGCCGGAGACACAGATACGCAGTATTTT
CDR3aa: CASSWFAGDTDTQYF

abundance: .
d_gene: .
v_gene: TRBV29-1
j_gene: TRBJ2-2
CDR3nt: TGCAGCGCACAGGGCGACACCGGGGAGCTGTTTTTT
CDR3aa: CSAQGDTGELFF

abundance: .
d_gene: .
v_gene: TRBV6-1
j_gene: TRBJ2-5
CDR3nt: TGTGCCAGCAAAGGGGTGGTGGAGACCCAGTACTTC
CDR3aa: CASKGVVETQYF

abundance: .
d_gene: .
v_gene: TRBV27
j_gene: TRBJ2-7
CDR3nt: TGTGCCAGCAGTTTAGGGGACAACGAGCAGTACTTC
CDR3aa: CASSLGDNEQYF

abundance: .
d_gene: .
v_gene: TRBV29-1
j_gene: TRBJ1-1
CDR3nt: TGCAGCGTTGTGAGTGTGGTTGGCACTGAAGCTTTCTTT
CDR3aa: CSVVSVVGTEAFF

abundance: .
d_gene: TRBD1
v_gene: TRBV20-1
j_gene: TRBJ2-3
CDR3nt: TGCAGTGCTCACCGGGACAGCAGCACAGATACGCAGTATTTT
CDR3aa: CSAHRDSSTDTQYF

abundance: .
d_gene: TRBD2
v_gene: TRBV20-1
j_gene: TRBJ2-1
CDR3nt: TGCAGTGCCCTTTCGGGGGAGGGCACCTCCAATGAGCAGTTCTTC
CDR3aa: CSALSGEGTSNEQFF

abundance: .
d_gene: .
v_gene: TRBV14
j_gene: TRBJ1-1
CDR3nt: TGTGCCAGCAGCCCGGTTGCGAAAATGAACACTGAAGCTTTCTTT
CDR3aa: CASSPVAKMNTEAFF

abundance: .
d_gene: TRBD1
v_gene: TRBV28
j_gene: TRBJ1-2
CDR3nt: TGTGCCAGCAGCACCAGACAGGGGGAAAGCTTTGGCTACACCTTC
CDR3aa: CASSTRQGESFGYTF

abundance: .
d_gene: .
v_gene: TRBV27
j_gene: TRBJ2-1
CDR3nt: TGTGCCAGCAGTTTGCCGGAGCGCTACAATGAGCAGTTCTTC
CDR3aa: CASSLPERYNEQFF

abundance: .
d_gene: .
v_gene: TRBV9
j_gene: TRBJ1-2
CDR3nt: TGTGCCAGCAGCGTAGTCCCAGGGTCAAGCTATGGCTACACCTTC
CDR3aa: CASSVVPGSSYGYTF

abundance: .
d_gene: .
v_gene: TRBV4-2
j_gene: TRBJ2-1
CDR3nt: TGTGCCAGCAGCGTTAGACTAGATGACAATGAGCAGTTCTTC
CDR3aa: CASSVRLDDNEQFF

abundance: .
d_gene: .
v_gene: TRBV12-3/TRBV12-4
j_gene: TRBJ2-3
CDR3nt: TGTGCCAGCAGTTTAAAAGCGGCAGATACGCAGTATTTT
CDR3aa: CASSLKAADTQYF

abundance: .
d_gene: TRBD1
v_gene: TRBV7-9
j_gene: TRBJ1-4
CDR3nt: TGTGCCAGCAGCCACAGGGGGCCTAATGAAAAACTGTTTTTT
CDR3aa: CASSHRGPNEKLFF

abundance: once
d_gene: TRBD1
v_gene: TRBV5-1
j_gene: TRBJ2-7
CDR3nt: TGCGCCAGCAGCCTAACAGACAGGGTCGACGAGCAGTACTTC
CDR3aa: CASSLTDRVDEQYF

abundance: once
d_gene: .
v_gene: TRBV5-1
j_gene: TRBJ2-1
CDR3nt: TGCGCCAGCAGCTTTTACGGGGTGGTTTTGGACAATGAGCAGTTCTTC
CDR3aa: CASSFYGVVLDNEQFF

abundance: .
d_gene: .
v_gene: TRBV3-1
j_gene: TRBJ2-7
CDR3nt: TGTGCCAGCAGCCAAGAACGGTTCTACGAGCAGTACTTC
CDR3aa: CASSQERFYEQYF

abundance: .
d_gene: .
v_gene: TRBV27
j_gene: TRBJ2-1
CDR3nt: TGTGCCAGCAGTTTCGCAGGGCCCAATGAGCAGTTCTTC
CDR3aa: CASSFAGPNEQFF

abundance: .
d_gene: TRBD1
v_gene: TRBV20-1
j_gene: TRBJ1-2
CDR3nt: TGCAGTGCTAGAGACCCAGTTGGGGACAGCTATGGCTACACCTTC
CDR3aa: CSARDPVGDSYGYTF

abundance: .
d_gene: .
v_gene: TRBV6-5
j_gene: TRBJ2-7
CDR3nt: TGTGCCAGCAGTTATGGGCAGGGGCCCTCCTACGAGCAGTACTTC
CDR3aa: CASSYGQGPSYEQYF

abundance: .
d_gene: .
v_gene: TRBV30
j_gene: TRBJ2-1
CDR3nt: TGTGCCTGGAGTGAGTTGAAGAAGAATGAGCAGTTCTTC
CDR3aa: CAWSELKKNEQFF

abundance: .
d_gene: TRBD1
v_gene: TRBV12-3/TRBV12-4
j_gene: TRBJ2-7
CDR3nt: TGTGCCAGCAGTTTAGGAGGGGGCCGTTACCACGAGCAGTACTTC
CDR3aa: CASSLGGGRYHEQYF

abundance: .
d_gene: .
v_gene: TRBV7-9
j_gene: TRBJ2-7
CDR3nt: TGTGCCAGCAGCTTAAGCATTATCTCCTACGAGCAGTACTTC
CDR3aa: CASSLSIISYEQYF

abundance: .
d_gene: TRBD1
v_gene: TRBV9
j_gene: TRBJ1-3
CDR3nt: TGTGCCAGCAGCGATAACCCCGAGGGACAGGCAACCGGTGGAACTGGAAACACCATATATTTT
CDR3aa: CASSDNPEGQATGGTGNTIYF

abundance: .
d_gene: .
v_gene: TRBV27
j_gene: TRBJ1-1
CDR3nt: TGTGCCAGCAGTCACAACAGGGACCCCCGCCGGGCGGCTTTCTTT
CDR3aa: CASSHNRDPRRAAFF

abundance: .
d_gene: .
v_gene: TRBV6-5
j_gene: TRBJ1-2
CDR3nt: TGTGCCAGCAGTTCCTCCGGGACTAATGGCTACACCTTC
CDR3aa: CASSSSGTNGYTF

abundance: .
d_gene: .
v_gene: TRBV5-1
j_gene: TRBJ2-4
CDR3nt: TGCGCCAGCACCGACAAAACACGGAACATTCAGTACTTC
CDR3aa: CASTDKTRNIQYF

abundance: .
d_gene: .
v_gene: TRBV2
j_gene: TRBJ2-7
CDR3nt: TGTGCCAGCAGTGACGGCAGCTACTACGAGCAGTACTTC
CDR3aa: CASSDGSYYEQYF

abundance: once
d_gene: .
v_gene: TRBV29-1
j_gene: TRBJ2-1
CDR3nt: TGCAGCGTTGAGTCGTCAGGTCAAAGTATGAACAATGAGCAGTTCTTC
CDR3aa: CSVESSGQSMNNEQFF

abundance: .
d_gene: .
v_gene: TRBV2
j_gene: TRBJ2-1
CDR3nt: TGTGCCAGCGTACCGTGGGGTGGGTATGATGAGCAGTTCTTC
CDR3aa: CASVPWGGYDEQFF

abundance: .
d_gene: .
v_gene: TRBV4-1
j_gene: TRBJ2-7
CDR3nt: TGCGCCAGCAGCCCTCGGGACGGACACTACGAGCAGTACTTC
CDR3aa: CASSPRDGHYEQYF

abundance: .
d_gene: TRBD1
v_gene: TRBV9
j_gene: TRBJ2-7
CDR3nt: TGTGCCAGCAGCGTAGCACCGACAGGGGGCTACGAGCAGTACTTC
CDR3aa: CASSVAPTGGYEQYF

abundance: .
d_gene: TRBD1
v_gene: TRBV29-1
j_gene: TRBJ1-1
CDR3nt: TGCAGCGTGGAGACAGGGGACACTGAAGCTTTCTTT
CDR3aa: CSVETGDTEAFF

abundance: .
d_gene: .
v_gene: TRBV12-3/TRBV12-4
j_gene: TRBJ2-5
CDR3nt: TGTGCCAGCACCCTAGGGTCTAACCAAGAGACCCAGTACTTC
CDR3aa: CASTLGSNQETQYF

abundance: .
d_gene: .
v_gene: TRBV9
j_gene: TRBJ1-2
CDR3nt: TGTGCCAGCAGCGTAGAGTCGGGGCCCTCCCCCGACACCTTC
CDR3aa: CASSVESGPSPDTF

abundance: .
d_gene: .
v_gene: TRBV11-2
j_gene: TRBJ2-7
CDR3nt: TGTGCCAGCAGCTTAGATTCAGGCTCCTACGAGCAGTACTTC
CDR3aa: CASSLDSGSYEQYF

abundance: .
d_gene: TRBD1
v_gene: TRBV4-1
j_gene: TRBJ1-2
CDR3nt: TGCGCCAGCAGCAAACCCGGGACAGGAGTAGACTATGGCTACACCTTC
CDR3aa: CASSKPGTGVDYGYTF

abundance: .
d_gene: .
v_gene: TRBV9
j_gene: TRBJ1-3
CDR3nt: TGTGCCAGCAGCAACCCTGCTGACGGAAACACCATATATTTT
CDR3aa: CASSNPADGNTIYF

abundance: .
d_gene: TRBD2
v_gene: TRBV7-2
j_gene: TRBJ2-3
CDR3nt: TGTGCCAGCAGCTTAGGTGGCGGGGGGCCAACAGATACGCAGTATTTT
CDR3aa: CASSLGGGGPTDTQYF

abundance: .
d_gene: .
v_gene: TRBV9
j_gene: TRBJ1-2
CDR3nt: TGTGCCAGCAGCGTAGCTCCGCAGCGGGCGGGCTACACCTTC
CDR3aa: CASSVAPQRAGYTF

abundance: .
d_gene: TRBD2
v_gene: TRBV3-1
j_gene: TRBJ2-1
CDR3nt: TGTGCCAGCAGCCAAGATCACCTAGCGGGGGGGAATGAGCAGTTCTTC
CDR3aa: CASSQDHLAGGNEQFF

abundance: .
d_gene: .
v_gene: TRBV30
j_gene: TRBJ1-1
CDR3nt: TGTGCCTGGAGCCCACGGAGGATTAACACTGAAGCTTTCTTT
CDR3aa: CAWSPRRINTEAFF

abundance: .
d_gene: TRBD2
v_gene: TRBV20-1
j_gene: TRBJ2-1
CDR3nt: TGCAGTGCTAGAGGTACTAGCGGCGTAGCGTTGGCGTACAATGAGCAGTTCTTC
CDR3aa: CSARGTSGVALAYNEQFF